This T cell receptor (beta chain) was obtained from a study of T cells in Graves' hyperthyroidism and ophthalmopathy. There are a few counts of this clonotype. V shed 5 bases, J shed 6 bases, and the junction held 7 bases outside the gene matches. In germline, CDR1 is MDHEN, CDR2 SYDVKM. The CDR3 is 13 amino acids. Newly diagnosed hyperthyroidism patients aged 18 to 65 years had disease lasting under 2 months. Exclusion of a patient resulted from uncontrolled infection, other autoimmune disease, pregnancy or lactation. From RNA transcripts, TCR beta CDR3 regions were amplified. The HTBI primer set served for first-round RT-PCR of the TCR CDR3. TCRdb re-called the multiplex PCR reads through MiXCR, storing one row per CDR3 protein. The sample yields a few hundred thousand distinct CDR3 sequences, 15% to 19% seen once.

V gene TRBV28 combines with J gene TRBJ2-7, with TRBD1 identical over 7 bases. Sequenced input: blood. The origin of this receptor is a woman between 18 and 29 years old with Graves' hyperthyroidism. DNA for the CDR3: TGTGCCAGCAGTAGAGCACAGGGGTCCGAGCAGTACTTC. Translating it yields CASSRAQGSEQYF.